This T cell receptor (beta chain) was obtained from a study of shared clonotypes between healthy human individuals. Study outcomes and limitations: Shared clonotypes across all four donors exceeded non-shared ones in generation probability.

The study drew all its donors from Caucasian adults living in Nashville, Tennessee. Germline V gives CDR1 SGDLS, CDR2 YYNGEE. The V and J ends lost 1 base and 0 bases respectively, with 10 bases between them. The CDR3 runs to 15 residues. Concerning this clone: The antigen remains unidentified.

Deep-level assay runs were performed. Generated by immunoSEQ multiplex PCR, the TCRdb table keeps only in-frame clones and is missing some. Among about 2.4 million clones listed, around 90% were seen once. The sequence derives from a man aged 18 to 29 in good health. J is TRBJ1-1 and V is TRBV9, with D uncertain. Sample: naive CD4+ T cells sorted from blood. Indicated subset: CD45RA+ positively selected. CDR3: CASSVMEQLNTEAFF. For the CDR3, the DNA is TGTGCCAGCAGCGTAATGGAACAGTTGAACACTGAAGCTTTCTTT.